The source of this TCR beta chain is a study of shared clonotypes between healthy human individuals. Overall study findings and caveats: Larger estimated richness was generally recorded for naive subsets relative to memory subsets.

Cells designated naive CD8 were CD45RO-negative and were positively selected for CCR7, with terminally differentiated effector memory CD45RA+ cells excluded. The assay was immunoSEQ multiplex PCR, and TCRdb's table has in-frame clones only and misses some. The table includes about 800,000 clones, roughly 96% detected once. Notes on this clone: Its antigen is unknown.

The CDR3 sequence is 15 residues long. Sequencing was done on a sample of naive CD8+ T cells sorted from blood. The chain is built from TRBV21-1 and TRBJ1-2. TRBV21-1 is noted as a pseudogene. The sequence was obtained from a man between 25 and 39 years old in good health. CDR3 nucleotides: TGTGCCAGCAGCAAAGTTGGCAGGGAGAGTTGGAGCTACACCTTC. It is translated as CASSKVGRESWSYTF.